Listed below are T cell receptor beta chains from one sample, sequenced in a study of control samples from healthy donors and cancer patients. Data came from immunoSEQ multiplex PCR; TCRdb stores just in-frame clones and leaves some out. The sample has around 50,000 clones; 90% to 95% are singletons. Sequencing used blood. The receptors stem from a man aged 25 to 40 in good health. Each CDR3 is given without its conserved first and last residue. Each record gives: V gene, clone size, CDR3 length, J gene, CDR3 protein. Rows may omit the clone size; those that give it use once, few, many or a size class.

v_call: TRBV6-4
clone_size: .
cdr3_length: 11
j_call: TRBJ2-2
cdr3_aa: ASSDSATGELF

v_call: TRBV6-5
clone_size: once
cdr3_length: 12
j_call: TRBJ1-1
cdr3_aa: ASSPGQPNTEAF

v_call: TRBV6-4
clone_size: .
cdr3_length: 12
j_call: TRBJ2-2
cdr3_aa: ASRLGTDTGELF

v_call: TRBV5-1
clone_size: .
cdr3_length: 15
j_call: TRBJ1-5
cdr3_aa: ASSPTPEDRLGQPQH

v_call: TRBV5-5
clone_size: .
cdr3_length: 13
j_call: TRBJ2-7
cdr3_aa: ASSPTGGSSYEQY

v_call: TRBV7-9
clone_size: .
cdr3_length: 12
j_call: TRBJ1-2
cdr3_aa: ASSARDRLYGYT

v_call: TRBV30
clone_size: .
cdr3_length: 15
j_call: TRBJ1-3
cdr3_aa: AWSPDRYPTSGNTIY

v_call: TRBV24-1
clone_size: .
cdr3_length: 14
j_call: TRBJ2-2
cdr3_aa: ATSDLRAGNTGELF

v_call: TRBV19
clone_size: once
cdr3_length: 13
j_call: TRBJ1-5
cdr3_aa: ASRASPGTNQPQH

v_call: TRBV10-2
clone_size: .
cdr3_length: 11
j_call: TRBJ1-6
cdr3_aa: ASSESLYSPLH

v_call: TRBV6-5
clone_size: .
cdr3_length: 13
j_call: TRBJ2-3
cdr3_aa: ASSYSPVRADTQY

v_call: TRBV7-9
clone_size: .
cdr3_length: 13
j_call: TRBJ2-1
cdr3_aa: ASSLSVGGSNEQF

v_call: TRBV18
clone_size: .
cdr3_length: 12
j_call: TRBJ1-1
cdr3_aa: ASSPPGPNTEAF

v_call: TRBV19
clone_size: .
cdr3_length: 9
j_call: TRBJ2-5
cdr3_aa: ASAGRQTQY

v_call: TRBV7-9
clone_size: .
cdr3_length: 14
j_call: TRBJ2-1
cdr3_aa: ASSLRKRERYNEQF

v_call: TRBV10-1
clone_size: .
cdr3_length: 14
j_call: TRBJ2-5
cdr3_aa: ASSESSLAGKETQY

v_call: TRBV5-1
clone_size: .
cdr3_length: 13
j_call: TRBJ2-3
cdr3_aa: ASSLGQGGTDTQY

v_call: TRBV15
clone_size: .
cdr3_length: 11
j_call: TRBJ2-1
cdr3_aa: ATSNLAGGPQF

v_call: TRBV7-8
clone_size: .
cdr3_length: 12
j_call: TRBJ2-7
cdr3_aa: ASSYSGTSEKQY

v_call: TRBV18
clone_size: .
cdr3_length: 16
j_call: TRBJ1-2
cdr3_aa: ASSPPGTGSSSNYGYT

v_call: TRBV7-2
clone_size: .
cdr3_length: 15
j_call: TRBJ2-3
cdr3_aa: ASIFYLGQGRTDTQY

v_call: TRBV7-7
clone_size: .
cdr3_length: 11
j_call: TRBJ2-3
cdr3_aa: ASSLGSTDTQY

v_call: TRBV4-1
clone_size: few
cdr3_length: 15
j_call: TRBJ1-3
cdr3_aa: ASSQAYPDRPGNTIY

v_call: TRBV28
clone_size: .
cdr3_length: 16
j_call: TRBJ1-5
cdr3_aa: ASSPMSRDIYSNQPQH

v_call: TRBV27
clone_size: .
cdr3_length: 11
j_call: TRBJ2-7
cdr3_aa: ASSLIFPYEQY

v_call: TRBV27
clone_size: .
cdr3_length: 13
j_call: TRBJ2-7
cdr3_aa: ASTLEGGVTYEQY

v_call: TRBV7-9
clone_size: .
cdr3_length: 12
j_call: TRBJ2-7
cdr3_aa: ASSLLKDRDSQY

v_call: TRBV10-3
clone_size: .
cdr3_length: 9
j_call: TRBJ2-3
cdr3_aa: AIATRDTQY

v_call: TRBV27
clone_size: .
cdr3_length: 14
j_call: TRBJ2-6
cdr3_aa: ASSPTTLAGANVLT

v_call: TRBV19
clone_size: once
cdr3_length: 13
j_call: TRBJ2-3
cdr3_aa: ASSTLYRATDTQY

v_call: TRBV28
clone_size: .
cdr3_length: 14
j_call: TRBJ1-2
cdr3_aa: ASSSKRAPLWYGYT

v_call: TRBV10-1
clone_size: .
cdr3_length: 14
j_call: TRBJ2-2
cdr3_aa: ASSESRTSNTGELF

v_call: TRBV7-9
clone_size: few
cdr3_length: 11
j_call: TRBJ2-7
cdr3_aa: ASSSDRPYEQY

v_call: TRBV6-6
clone_size: .
cdr3_length: 11
j_call: TRBJ1-2
cdr3_aa: ATQAGGDTGYT

v_call: TRBV4-2
clone_size: .
cdr3_length: 14
j_call: TRBJ2-3
cdr3_aa: ASSQDRGGGTDTQY

v_call: TRBV6-1
clone_size: once
cdr3_length: 13
j_call: TRBJ1-1
cdr3_aa: ASSERGTGGTQAF

v_call: TRBV24-1
clone_size: .
cdr3_length: 11
j_call: TRBJ1-1
cdr3_aa: ATSEGQNTEAF

v_call: TRBV6-5
clone_size: .
cdr3_length: 14
j_call: TRBJ1-1
cdr3_aa: ASSYSRDHLNTEAF

v_call: TRBV6-6
clone_size: .
cdr3_length: 12
j_call: TRBJ2-5
cdr3_aa: ASSYPGRQETQY

v_call: TRBV30
clone_size: once
cdr3_length: 9
j_call: TRBJ1-2
cdr3_aa: AWSRPEGYT

v_call: TRBV10-1
clone_size: .
cdr3_length: 13
j_call: TRBJ2-2
cdr3_aa: ASSERGLNTGELF

v_call: TRBV7-9
clone_size: .
cdr3_length: 12
j_call: TRBJ2-1
cdr3_aa: ASSLSGSNNEQF

v_call: TRBV13
clone_size: .
cdr3_length: 14
j_call: TRBJ2-7
cdr3_aa: ASSLRPRDRSYEQY

v_call: TRBV7-9
clone_size: .
cdr3_length: 12
j_call: TRBJ1-1
cdr3_aa: ASSLGRGGTEAF

v_call: TRBV27
clone_size: .
cdr3_length: 12
j_call: TRBJ1-1
cdr3_aa: ASSLWEGNTEAF

v_call: TRBV7-6
clone_size: .
cdr3_length: 13
j_call: TRBJ2-3
cdr3_aa: ASSSSGTSTDTQY

v_call: TRBV14
clone_size: .
cdr3_length: 10
j_call: TRBJ1-5
cdr3_aa: ASSQLNQPQH

v_call: TRBV3-1/TRBV3-2
clone_size: .
cdr3_length: 13
j_call: TRBJ1-2
cdr3_aa: ASSQEVPGSSGYT

v_call: TRBV6-2/TRBV6-3
clone_size: .
cdr3_length: 13
j_call: TRBJ1-5
cdr3_aa: ASSYLGGSNQPQH

v_call: TRBV3-1/TRBV3-2
clone_size: .
cdr3_length: 17
j_call: TRBJ2-3
cdr3_aa: ASSQDASGDFQGTDTQY

v_call: TRBV29-1
clone_size: .
cdr3_length: 12
j_call: TRBJ1-2
cdr3_aa: SVEAKGPGYGYT

v_call: TRBV28
clone_size: .
cdr3_length: 13
j_call: TRBJ2-7
cdr3_aa: ASSLGASGIYEQY

v_call: TRBV28
clone_size: .
cdr3_length: 13
j_call: TRBJ2-2
cdr3_aa: ASSLGLAATGELF

v_call: TRBV5-1
clone_size: .
cdr3_length: 18
j_call: TRBJ2-3
cdr3_aa: ASSLKGGLAGLSSTDTQY

v_call: TRBV7-9
clone_size: .
cdr3_length: 11
j_call: TRBJ2-7
cdr3_aa: ASSLQGIGEQY

v_call: TRBV5-4
clone_size: .
cdr3_length: 11
j_call: TRBJ2-1
cdr3_aa: ASSSPVIDEQF